This entry describes one TCR beta chain. Distinct nucleotide sequences in the sample also encode this CDR3. Unmatched junction bases numbered 1, after V lost 1 base and J lost 2 bases. The CDR3 has 14 amino acids. Germline values: CDR1 SGHRS, CDR2 YFSETQ. These data come from a study of blood T cell repertoires in COVID-19. Looking at the study overall: Material from acute and convalescent COVID-19 was sourced from the United States, Italy and Spain.

Clones were sequenced by immunoSEQ multiplex PCR, and TCRdb holds only the in-frame ones, with some missing. There are 200,000 to 300,000 clones in the sample; about 83% occur only once, and approximately 6% lies in the top ten. Seattle participants joined during active infection and were tracked over time. The sequenced sample consisted of peripheral blood. The receptor was isolated from a woman at least 80 years old with COVID-19, enrolled during active disease. This chain uses TRBV5-1 with TRBJ1-1, with 8 bases matching TRBD1. In DNA form, the CDR3 reads TGCGCCAGCAGCTTGACAGGGGGAAACACTGAAGCTTTCTTT. It specifies CASSLTGGNTEAFF.